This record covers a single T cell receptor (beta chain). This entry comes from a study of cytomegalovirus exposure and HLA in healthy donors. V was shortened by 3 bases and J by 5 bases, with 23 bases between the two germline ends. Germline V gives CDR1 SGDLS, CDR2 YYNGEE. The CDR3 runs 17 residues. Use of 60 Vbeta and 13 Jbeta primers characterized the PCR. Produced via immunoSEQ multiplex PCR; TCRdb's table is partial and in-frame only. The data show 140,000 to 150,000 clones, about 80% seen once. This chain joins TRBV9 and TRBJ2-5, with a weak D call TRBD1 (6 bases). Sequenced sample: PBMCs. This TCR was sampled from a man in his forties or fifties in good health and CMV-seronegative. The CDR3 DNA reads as TGTGCCAGCAGCGCACCTCTCGAACAGGGTGTAGCGGAGACCCAGTACTTC. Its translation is CASSAPLEQGVAETQYF.